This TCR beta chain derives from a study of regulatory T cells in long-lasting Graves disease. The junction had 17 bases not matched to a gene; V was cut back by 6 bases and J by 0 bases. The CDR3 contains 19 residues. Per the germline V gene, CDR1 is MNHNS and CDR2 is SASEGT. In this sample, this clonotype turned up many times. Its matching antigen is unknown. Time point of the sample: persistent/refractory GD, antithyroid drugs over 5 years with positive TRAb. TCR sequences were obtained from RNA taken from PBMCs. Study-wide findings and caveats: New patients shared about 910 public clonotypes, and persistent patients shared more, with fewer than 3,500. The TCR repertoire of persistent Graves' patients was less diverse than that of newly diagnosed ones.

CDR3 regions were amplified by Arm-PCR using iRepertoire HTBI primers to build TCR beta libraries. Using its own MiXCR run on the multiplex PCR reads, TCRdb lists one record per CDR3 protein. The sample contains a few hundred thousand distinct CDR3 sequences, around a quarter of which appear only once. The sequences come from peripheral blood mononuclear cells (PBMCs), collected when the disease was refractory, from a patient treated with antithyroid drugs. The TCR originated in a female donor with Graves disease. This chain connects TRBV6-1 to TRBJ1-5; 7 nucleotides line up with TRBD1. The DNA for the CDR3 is TGTGCCAGCAGATCAACGCCCAGAACAGGGGTTCATAGCAATCAGCCCCAGCATTTT. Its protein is CASRSTPRTGVHSNQPQHF.